A single sample gave rise to the 10 T cell receptor beta chains below, sequenced in a study of shared clonotypes between healthy human individuals. Repertoires were generated with immunoSEQ multiplex PCR, while TCRdb's copy carries only in-frame clones and drops some. This table holds roughly 490,000 clones, approximately 79% found once. Sequencing was done on a sample of PBMCs. Receptors were obtained from a woman aged 40-49 years in good health. Some clones in this sample may be carry-over from other donors' samples.

J is TRBJ2-2 and V is TRBV5-1; maybe TRBD2 (5 bases). The germline V gene has CDR1 SGHRS and CDR2 YFSETQ. Trimming stripped 0 bases from V and 3 bases from J, with 9 bases between. The length of the CDR3 is 15 residues. As DNA, the CDR3 is TGCGCCAGCAGCTTGGGAGGGCCCGACACCGGGGAGCTGTTTTTT. This codes for CASSLGGPDTGELFF.

This chain joins TRBV4-3 and TRBJ2-7, with 7 positions matching TRBD2. V dropped 1 base and J dropped 2; count of bases not matched to a gene: 8. CDR1 and CDR2 from the germline V gene are LGHNA and YSLEER. The CDR3 loop spans 16 amino acids. The CDR3: CASSQGAPREAYEQYF. CDR3 bases: TGCGCCAGCAGCCAAGGGGCCCCCCGGGAGGCCTACGAGCAGTACTTC.

The chain combines TRBV5-1 with TRBJ1-4; 9 nucleotides align to TRBD1. This CDR3 has 17 residues. Germline V gives CDR1 SGHRS, CDR2 YFSETQ. Trimming removed 0 bases from V and 8 bases from J; junction bases left unmatched: 11. DNA of the CDR3: TGCGCCAGCAGCTTGGGGACAGGGGATTTCGGCGGAGAAAAACTGTTTTTT. Translating it yields CASSLGTGDFGGEKLFF.

The CDR3 is CASSLNLAGDFTDTQYF. CDR3 sequence (DNA): TGTGCCAGCAGCTTAAACCTAGCGGGTGACTTTACTGATACGCAGTATTTT. This chain connects TRBV7-3 to TRBJ2-3; 8 bases map to TRBD2. Germline V gene lookup returns CDR1 SGHTA and CDR2 FQGTGA. With 1 base clipped from V and 6 bases from J, the junction kept 12 bases outside the gene matches. CDR3 length: 17 amino acids.

A single count supports this clone. V and J are TRBV10-3 and TRBJ1-2; 9 bases align to TRBD1. The CDR3 loop spans 14 amino acids. Unmatched junction bases numbered 5, after V lost 4 bases and J lost 5 bases. Germline V gene lookup returns CDR1 ENHRY and CDR2 SYGVKD. In DNA form, the CDR3 reads TGTGCCATCAGTGCGACAGGGGGTGGATATGGCTACACCTTC. Translating it yields CAISATGGGYGYTF.

This CDR3 is CASSAPLGTGAPYEQYF. In DNA, the CDR3 is TGTGCCAGCAGTGCCCCCCTCGGGACAGGGGCACCCTACGAGCAGTACTTC. The rearrangement links TRBV28 to TRBJ2-7, with TRBD1 matching 10 bases. This CDR3 comprises 17 residues. Per germline, CDR1 MDHEN and CDR2 SYDVKM. Trimming removed 5 bases from V and 2 bases from J; junction bases left unmatched: 12.

The chain links TRBV27 to TRBJ2-1; 12 bases fit TRBD2. CDR3 size: 16 residues. V lost 5 bases and J lost 4; bases outside the gene matches: 6. CDR1 is MNHEY and CDR2 is SMNVEV in the germline V gene (reference sequence). CDR3 nucleotides: TGTGCCAGCAGTCCGACTAGCGGGAGACCGTACAATGAGCAGTTCTTC. Translated, it gives CASSPTSGRPYNEQFF.

The rearrangement uses TRBV27 and TRBJ2-1; D is ambiguous. The germline V gene has CDR1 MNHEY and CDR2 SMNVEV (reference sequence). V was trimmed by 0 bases and J by 7 bases, leaving 7 bases between them. This CDR3 contains 13 residues. The CDR3 DNA follows: TGTGCCAGCAGTTTATCTCGCGAAAATGAGCAGTTCTTC. This encodes CASSLSRENEQFF.

The J gene is TRBJ2-7, the V gene TRBV14, with D perhaps TRBD1 or TRBD2 (6 bases each). The V end lost 3 bases, the J end lost 3 bases, and 21 bases lay between the germline ends. The CDR3 totals 17 residues. Germline V gene data show CDR1 as SGHDN and CDR2 as FVKESK. This chain's CDR3 is CASSHGSGAAKFYEQYF. The CDR3 nucleotides read TGTGCCAGCAGCCATGGGTCGGGGGCCGCGAAATTCTACGAGCAGTACTTC. The full variable domain, with the rest looked up from reference TRBV14 and TRBJ2-7, is EAGVTQFPSHSVIEKGQTVTLRCDPISGHDNLYWYRRVMGKEIKFLLHFVKESKQDESGMPNNRFLAERTGGTYSTLKVQPAELEDSGVYFCASSHGSGAAKFYEQYFGPGTRLTVT.

The chain couples TRBV5-1 to TRBJ2-5; tentative D call: TRBD2 (5 bases). Germline CDR1 and CDR2: SGHRS and YFSETQ. Trimming took 0 bases from V and 5 from J, leaving 11 bases between them. This CDR3 has 14 amino acids. The CDR3 protein is CASSLAGFVETQYF. CDR3 in DNA: TGCGCCAGCAGCTTGGCGGGATTCGTTGAGACCCAGTACTTC.